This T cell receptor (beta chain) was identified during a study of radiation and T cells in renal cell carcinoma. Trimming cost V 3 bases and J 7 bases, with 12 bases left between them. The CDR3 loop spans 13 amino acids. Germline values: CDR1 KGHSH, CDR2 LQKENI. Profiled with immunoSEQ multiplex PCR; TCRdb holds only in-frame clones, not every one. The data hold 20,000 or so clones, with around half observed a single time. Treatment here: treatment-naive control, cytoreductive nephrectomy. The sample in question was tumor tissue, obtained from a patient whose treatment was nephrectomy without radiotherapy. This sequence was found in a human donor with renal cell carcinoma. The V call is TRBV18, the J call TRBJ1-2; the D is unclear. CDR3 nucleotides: TGTGCCAGCTCACCTAATGCCTTGGGTGGCTACACCTTC. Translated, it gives CASSPNALGGYTF.